This TCR beta chain was found in a study of CD4 T cells in relation to SARS-CoV-2 and coronaviruses. Note on this clone: Its antigen remains unknown.

Unexposed donor CD4+ T cells date from about 2011-2019, before the COVID-19 pandemic. After about 10 days of culture, CD4+ T cells were isolated. Some clones are missing from TCRdb's copy, which holds only in-frame ones; the method was immunoSEQ multiplex PCR. Among around 21,000 clones, 66% were seen once, and the ten largest hold 9.5% to 11%. CDR1 is SGHTA and CDR2 is FQGNSA in the germline V gene. V was pared by 5 bases and J by 5 bases, with 9 bases between. The CDR3 has 12 residues. The specimen was CD4+ T cells from PBMCs, cultured in vitro. The chain links TRBV7-2 to TRBJ1-2; D not certain. This sequence originates from a human donor in good health. The chain's CDR3 is CASSKEGYGYTF. DNA of the CDR3: TGTGCCAGCAGCAAGGAGGGATATGGCTACACCTTC. The whole variable domain, filled in from reference TRBV7-2 and TRBJ1-2, reads GAGVSQSPSNKVTEKGKDVELRCDPISGHTALYWYRQSLGQGLEFLIYFQGNSAPDKSGLPSDRFSAERTGGSVSTLTIQRTQQEDSAVYLCASSKEGYGYTFGSGTRLTVV.